The T cell receptor (beta chain) described here comes from a study of OX40 agonist ivuxolimab in advanced cancers. Background on the study: Treatment received earlier with anti-PD-1, anti-PD-L1 or anti-CTLA-4 agents was allowed, and roughly 40% had some.

The count of this clone is one. This table comes from immunoSEQ multiplex PCR, and its TCRdb copy is limited to in-frame clones, with some not included. The sample lists more than 65,000 clones; around nine tenths were seen once. The germline CDR1 and CDR2 sequences are WSHSY and SAAADI. This CDR3 has 17 residues. V lost 6 bases to trimming and J lost 1 base, with 21 bases between them. The input for sequencing was CD4+ or CD8+ T cells sorted from blood, taken in a trial of the OX40 agonist ivuxolimab. This sequence originates from an adult with an advanced solid tumor such as melanoma, head and neck, liver or kidney cancer. The V call is TRBV10-2, the J call TRBJ2-5, with D perhaps matching TRBD2 (6 bases). CDR3 bases: TGCGCCAGCAGGGATAGATTACGTGGGGGACTCCAAGAGACCCAGTACTTC. Translation: CASRDRLRGGLQETQYF.